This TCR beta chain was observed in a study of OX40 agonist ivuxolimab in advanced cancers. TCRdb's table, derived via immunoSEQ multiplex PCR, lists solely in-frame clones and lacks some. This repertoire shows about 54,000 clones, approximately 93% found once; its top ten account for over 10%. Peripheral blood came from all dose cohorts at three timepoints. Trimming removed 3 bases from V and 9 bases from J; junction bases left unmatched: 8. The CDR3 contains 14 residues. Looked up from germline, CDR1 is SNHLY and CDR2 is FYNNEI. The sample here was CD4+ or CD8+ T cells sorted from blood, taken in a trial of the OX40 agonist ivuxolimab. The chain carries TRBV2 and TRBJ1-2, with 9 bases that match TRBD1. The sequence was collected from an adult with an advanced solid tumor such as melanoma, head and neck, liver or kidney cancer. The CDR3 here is CASSDRDRAFSYTF. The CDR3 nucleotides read TGTGCCAGCAGTGATCGGGACAGGGCATTCAGCTACACCTTC.